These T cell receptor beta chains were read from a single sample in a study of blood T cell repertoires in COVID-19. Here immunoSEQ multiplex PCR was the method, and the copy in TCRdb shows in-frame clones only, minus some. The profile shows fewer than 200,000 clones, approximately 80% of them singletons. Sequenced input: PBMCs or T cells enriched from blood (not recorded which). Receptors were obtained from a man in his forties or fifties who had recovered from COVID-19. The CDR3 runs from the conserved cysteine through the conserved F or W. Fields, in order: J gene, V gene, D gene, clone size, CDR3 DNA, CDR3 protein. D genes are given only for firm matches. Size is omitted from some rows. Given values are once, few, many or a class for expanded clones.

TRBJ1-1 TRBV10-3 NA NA TGTGCCATCAGTGGGGTGCCGGGCACTGAAGCTTTCTTT CAISGVPGTEAFF
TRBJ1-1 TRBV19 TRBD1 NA TGTGCCAGTATTTCGACAGGGTTGAACACTGAAGCTTTCTTT CASISTGLNTEAFF
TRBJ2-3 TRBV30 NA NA TGTGCCTGGAGCCTGAATAGCAATACGCAGTATTTT CAWSLNSNTQYF
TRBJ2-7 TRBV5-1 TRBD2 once TGCGCCAGCAGCTCGGACCTAGCGGGACTCTCCTACGAGCAGTACTTC CASSSDLAGLSYEQYF
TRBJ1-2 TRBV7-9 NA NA TGTGCCAGCAGCTTAGGGCCGTTCAGGGTCGCCTATGGCTACACCTTC CASSLGPFRVAYGYTF
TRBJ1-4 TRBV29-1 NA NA TGCACGGTCAGGGTAAATGAAAAACTGTTTTTT CTVRVNEKLFF
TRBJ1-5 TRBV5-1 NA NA TGCGCCAGCAGCTTGCAGGGGAAGGGTCAGCCCCAGCATTTT CASSLQGKGQPQHF
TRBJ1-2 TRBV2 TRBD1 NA TGTGCCAGCAGTCGGGACAGTAACTATGGCTACACCTTC CASSRDSNYGYTF
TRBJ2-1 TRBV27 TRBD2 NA TGTGCCAGCAGTTTATCTTCACTAGCGGGCCATGAGCAGTTCTTC CASSLSSLAGHEQFF
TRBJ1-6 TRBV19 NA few TGTGCCAGTACGGCAGGGATGAATTCACCCCTCCACTTT CASTAGMNSPLHF
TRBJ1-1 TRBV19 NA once TGTGCCAGTAGTATACAGGGGAACATGAACACTGAAGCTTTCTTT CASSIQGNMNTEAFF
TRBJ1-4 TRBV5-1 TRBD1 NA TGCGCCAGCAAAACGGGGACAGGGCAAGAAAAACTGTTTTTT CASKTGTGQEKLFF
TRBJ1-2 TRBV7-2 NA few TGTGCCAGCAGCTTAGCGGCAGGGGCGACCGGCTACACCTTC CASSLAAGATGYTF
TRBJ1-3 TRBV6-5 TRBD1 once TGTGCCAGCGACAGGGGCCCTGGAAACACCATATATTTT CASDRGPGNTIYF
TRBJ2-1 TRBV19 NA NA TGTGCCAGTAGTATAGGTAGCTACAATGAGCAGTTCTTC CASSIGSYNEQFF
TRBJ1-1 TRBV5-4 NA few TGTGCCAGCAGCTTGGGGGGAGCGGGCACTGAAGCTTTCTTT CASSLGGAGTEAFF
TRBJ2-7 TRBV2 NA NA TGTGCCAGCAGTGAGTACCCTAGGGGCTCCTACGAGCAGTACTTC CASSEYPRGSYEQYF
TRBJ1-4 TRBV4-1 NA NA TGCGCCAGCTCGCGGGCGGGGGCAGCTAATGAAAAACTGTTTTTT CASSRAGAANEKLFF
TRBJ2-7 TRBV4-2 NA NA TGTGCCAGCAGCCAAGAAGTCTTGAGCAGAAGCCCGGGGGAGCAGTACTTC CASSQEVLSRSPGEQYF
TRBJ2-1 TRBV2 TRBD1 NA TGTGCCAGCGAGGACAGGGGTGGGTTGAATGAGCAGTTCTTC CASEDRGGLNEQFF
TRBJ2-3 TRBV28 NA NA TGTGCCAGCAGTCTCGACAGGGAGGAAGTCACAGATACGCAGTATTTT CASSLDREEVTDTQYF
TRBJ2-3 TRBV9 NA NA TGTGCCAGCAGCGTAGGATTGGGAGGCCGGGGGATGAGGACAGATACGCAGTATTTT CASSVGLGGRGMRTDTQYF
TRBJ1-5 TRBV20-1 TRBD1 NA TGCAGTGCTATTGACAGGGGCGCCCATCAGCCCCAGCATTTT CSAIDRGAHQPQHF
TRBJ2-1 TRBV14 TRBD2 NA TGTGCCAGCAGCCAAGTAGCGGGCTCCTACAATGAGCAGTTCTTC CASSQVAGSYNEQFF